This T cell receptor beta chain originates from a study of blood T cell repertoires in COVID-19. In the study overall: Samples of COVID-19 (acute and convalescent) were obtained from the United States, Italy and Spain.

Libraries were prepared by immunoSEQ multiplex PCR; TCRdb keeps only in-frame clonotypes and omits some of them. This table has approximately 98,000 clones, about 80% appearing once. Trimming left V 0 bases short and J 6 bases short, with 5 bases between. The CDR3 sequence is 12 residues long. Germline V gives CDR1 SGHAT, CDR2 FQNNGV. The V call is TRBV11-2, the J call TRBJ1-2; D gene unclear. The receptor's source is a man aged 60 to 75 with acute or convalescent COVID-19. The sequenced material came from peripheral blood. The CDR3 is CASSLDVDGYTF. The DNA for the CDR3 is TGTGCCAGCAGCTTAGATGTAGATGGCTACACCTTC.